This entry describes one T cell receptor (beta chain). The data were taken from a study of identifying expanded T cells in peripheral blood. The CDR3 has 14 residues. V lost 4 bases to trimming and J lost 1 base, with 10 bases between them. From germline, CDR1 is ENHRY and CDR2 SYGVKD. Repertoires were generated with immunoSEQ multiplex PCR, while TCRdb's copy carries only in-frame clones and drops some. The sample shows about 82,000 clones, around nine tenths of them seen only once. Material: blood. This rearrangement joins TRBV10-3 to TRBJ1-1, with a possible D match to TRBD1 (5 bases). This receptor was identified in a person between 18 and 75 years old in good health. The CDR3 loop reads CAISAGTGNTEAFF. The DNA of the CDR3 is TGTGCCATCAGTGCGGGGACGGGGAACACTGAAGCTTTCTTT.